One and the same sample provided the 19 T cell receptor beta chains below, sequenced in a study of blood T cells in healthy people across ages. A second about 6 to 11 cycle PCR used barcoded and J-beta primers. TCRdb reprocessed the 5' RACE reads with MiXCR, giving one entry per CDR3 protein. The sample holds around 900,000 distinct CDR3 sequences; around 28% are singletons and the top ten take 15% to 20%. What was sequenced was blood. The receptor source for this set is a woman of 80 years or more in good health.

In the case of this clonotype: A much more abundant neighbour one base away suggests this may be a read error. This chain's CDR3 is CASSLGTLTRGQFF. CDR3 DNA: TGTGCCAGCAGTCTTGGGACACTAACAAGGGGGCAGTTCTTC. The gene calls are TRBV27 and TRBJ2-1; a weak D match, TRBD1 (6 bases). CDR1 is MNHEY and CDR2 is SMNVEV in the germline V gene (reference sequence). The V gene lost 5 bases and the J gene lost 12 bases, with 20 bases spanning the gap. The CDR3 has 14 residues.

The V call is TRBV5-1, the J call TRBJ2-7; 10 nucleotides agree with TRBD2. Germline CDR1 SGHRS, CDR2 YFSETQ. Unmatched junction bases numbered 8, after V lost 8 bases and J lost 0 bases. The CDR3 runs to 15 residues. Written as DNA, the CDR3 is TGCGCCAGACAAACCGGGACTAGCGACTCCTACGAGCAGTACTTC. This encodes CARQTGTSDSYEQYF.

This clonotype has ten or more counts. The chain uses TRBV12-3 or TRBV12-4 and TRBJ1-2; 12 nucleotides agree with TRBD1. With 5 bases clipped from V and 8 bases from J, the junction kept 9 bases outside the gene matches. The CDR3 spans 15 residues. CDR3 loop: CASSAPGTGGRGYTF. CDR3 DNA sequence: TGTGCCAGCAGTGCCCCCGGGACAGGGGGCAGAGGCTACACCTTC.

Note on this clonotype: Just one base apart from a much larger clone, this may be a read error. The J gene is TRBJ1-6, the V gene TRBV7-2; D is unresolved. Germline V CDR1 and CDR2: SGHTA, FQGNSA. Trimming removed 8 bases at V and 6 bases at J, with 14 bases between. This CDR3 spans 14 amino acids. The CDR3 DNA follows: TGTGCCAGCGCTCCGCAGCCGGCTAATTCACCCCTCCACTTT. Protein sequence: CASAPQPANSPLHF.

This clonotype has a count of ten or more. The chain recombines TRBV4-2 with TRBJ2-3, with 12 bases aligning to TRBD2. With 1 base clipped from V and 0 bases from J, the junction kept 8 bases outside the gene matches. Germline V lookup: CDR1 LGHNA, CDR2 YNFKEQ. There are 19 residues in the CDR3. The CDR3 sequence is CASSQGRLAGAPSTDTQYF. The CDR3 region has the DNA TGTGCCAGCAGCCAAGGTCGACTAGCGGGGGCGCCTAGCACAGATACGCAGTATTTT.

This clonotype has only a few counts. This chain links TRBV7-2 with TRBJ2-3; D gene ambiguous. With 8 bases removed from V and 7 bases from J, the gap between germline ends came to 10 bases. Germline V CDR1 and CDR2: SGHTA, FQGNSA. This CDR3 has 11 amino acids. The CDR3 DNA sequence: TGTGCCAGCTTATCCACGAATACGCAGTATTTT. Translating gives CASLSTNTQYF.

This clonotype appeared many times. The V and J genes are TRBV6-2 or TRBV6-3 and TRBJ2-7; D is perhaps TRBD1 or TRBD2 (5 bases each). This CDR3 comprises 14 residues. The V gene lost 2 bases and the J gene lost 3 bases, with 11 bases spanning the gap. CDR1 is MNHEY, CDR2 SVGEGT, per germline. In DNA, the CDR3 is TGTGCCAGCAGTTACAGGGGACGGGACTACGAGCAGTACTTC. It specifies CASSYRGRDYEQYF.

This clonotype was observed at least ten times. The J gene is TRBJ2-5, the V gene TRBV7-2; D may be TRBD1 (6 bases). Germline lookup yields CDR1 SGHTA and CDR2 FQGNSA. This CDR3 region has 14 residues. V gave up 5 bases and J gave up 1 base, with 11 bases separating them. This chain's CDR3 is CASSPGAAQETQYF. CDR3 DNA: TGTGCCAGCAGCCCAGGGGCAGCCCAAGAGACCCAGTACTTC.

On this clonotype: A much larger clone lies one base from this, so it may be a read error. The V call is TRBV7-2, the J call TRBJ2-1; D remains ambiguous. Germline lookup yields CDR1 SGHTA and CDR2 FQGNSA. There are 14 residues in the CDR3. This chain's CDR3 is CASSYHSGPNGQFF. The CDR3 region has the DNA TGTGCCAGCAGTTACCACAGTGGCCCCAATGGGCAGTTCTTC.

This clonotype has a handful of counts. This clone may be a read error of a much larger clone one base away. This CDR3 reads CSVGDTMGRDEQFF. CDR3 nucleotide sequence: TGCAGCGTCGGAGACACCATGGGACGGGATGAGCAGTTCTTC. The chain recombines TRBV29-1 with TRBJ2-1, with D perhaps given as TRBD1 or TRBD2 (5 bases each). The V end lost 6 bases, the J end lost 8 bases, and 20 bases lay between the germline ends. CDR3 length: 14 residues. Germline assignment: CDR1 SQVTM and CDR2 ANQGSEA.

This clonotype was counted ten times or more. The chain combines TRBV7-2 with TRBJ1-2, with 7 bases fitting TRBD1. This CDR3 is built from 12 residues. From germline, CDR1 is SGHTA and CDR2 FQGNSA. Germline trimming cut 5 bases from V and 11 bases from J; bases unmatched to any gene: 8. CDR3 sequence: CASSTREGAYTF. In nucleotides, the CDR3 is TGTGCCAGCAGCACCAGGGAGGGGGCGTACACCTTC.

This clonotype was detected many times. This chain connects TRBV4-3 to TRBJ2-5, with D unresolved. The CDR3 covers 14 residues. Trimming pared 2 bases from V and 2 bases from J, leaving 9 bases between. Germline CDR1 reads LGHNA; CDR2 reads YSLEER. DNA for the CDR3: TGCGCCAGCAGCCAATCTCTATTACAAGAGACCCAGTACTTC. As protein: CASSQSLLQETQYF.

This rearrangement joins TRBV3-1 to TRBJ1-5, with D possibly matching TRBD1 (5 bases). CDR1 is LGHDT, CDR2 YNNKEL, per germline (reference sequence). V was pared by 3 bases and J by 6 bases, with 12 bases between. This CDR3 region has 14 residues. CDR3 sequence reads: CASSQNQGSQPQHF. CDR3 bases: TGTGCCAGCAGCCAGAACCAGGGTAGTCAGCCCCAGCATTTT.

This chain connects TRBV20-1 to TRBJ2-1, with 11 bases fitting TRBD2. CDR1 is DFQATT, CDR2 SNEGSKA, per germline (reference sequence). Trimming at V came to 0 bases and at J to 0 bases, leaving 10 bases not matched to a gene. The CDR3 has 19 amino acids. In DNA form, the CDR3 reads TGCAGTGCTAGAGAAATGCCTACTAGCGGGGGATCCTCCTACAATGAGCAGTTCTTC. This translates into CSAREMPTSGGSSYNEQFF.

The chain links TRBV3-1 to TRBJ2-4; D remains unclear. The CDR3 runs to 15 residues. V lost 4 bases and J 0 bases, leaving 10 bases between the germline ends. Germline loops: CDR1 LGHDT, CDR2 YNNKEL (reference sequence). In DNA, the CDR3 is TGTGCCAGCAGCCGAGGTTTGATAGCCAAAAACATTCAGTACTTC. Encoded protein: CASSRGLIAKNIQYF.

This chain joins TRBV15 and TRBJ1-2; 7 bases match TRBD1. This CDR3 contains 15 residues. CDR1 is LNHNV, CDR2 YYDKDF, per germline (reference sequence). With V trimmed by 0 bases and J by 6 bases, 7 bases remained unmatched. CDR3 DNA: TGTGCCACCAGCAGAGATACGGGACAGAACAATGGCTACACCTTC. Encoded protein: CATSRDTGQNNGYTF.

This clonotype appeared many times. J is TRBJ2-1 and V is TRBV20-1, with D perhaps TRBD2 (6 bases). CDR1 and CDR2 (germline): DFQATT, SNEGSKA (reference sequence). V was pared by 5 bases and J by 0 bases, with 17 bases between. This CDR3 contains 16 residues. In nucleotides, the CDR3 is TGCAGTGCTCTTACGGGGGTTTTTAGCTCCTACAATGAGCAGTTCTTC. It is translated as CSALTGVFSSYNEQFF.

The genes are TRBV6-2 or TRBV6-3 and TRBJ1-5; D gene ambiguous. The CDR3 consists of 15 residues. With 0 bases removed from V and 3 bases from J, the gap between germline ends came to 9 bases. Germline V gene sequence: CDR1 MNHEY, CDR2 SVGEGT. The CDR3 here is CASSYSGKPNQPQHF. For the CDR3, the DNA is TGTGCCAGCAGTTACTCGGGCAAGCCCAATCAGCCCCAGCATTTT.

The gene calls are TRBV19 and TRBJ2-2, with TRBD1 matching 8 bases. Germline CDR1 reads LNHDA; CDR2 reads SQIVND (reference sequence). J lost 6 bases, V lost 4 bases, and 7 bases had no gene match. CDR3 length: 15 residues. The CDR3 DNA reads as TGTGCCAGTAGTACCGGGACAGGAGGCCCCGGGGAGCTGTTTTTT. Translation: CASSTGTGGPGELFF.